Below, 21 T cell receptor beta chains from the same sample are listed, as sequenced in a study of shared clonotypes between healthy human individuals. The naive CD8 population came from CD45RO-negative cells selected for CCR7, without terminally differentiated effector memory CD45RA+ cells. The assay was immunoSEQ multiplex PCR, and TCRdb's table has in-frame clones only and misses some. Found here are millions of clones, about 95% of them singletons; the top ten hold around 1.1%. The sequenced material came from naive CD8+ T cells sorted from blood. The receptors shown here come from a man between 18 and 29 years old in good health.

The chain links TRBV4-1 to TRBJ2-5, with no clear D. With 0 bases removed from V and 2 bases from J, the gap between germline ends came to 13 bases. The CDR3 consists of 16 residues. Germline values: CDR1 MGHRA, CDR2 YSYEKL. The DNA for the CDR3 is TGCGCCAGCAGCCAAGAGGCAGCGACTCAACAAGAGACCCAGTACTTC. Encoded protein: CASSQEAATQQETQYF.

The chain employs TRBV7-2 and TRBJ2-4, with 7 bases aligning to TRBD2. The CDR3 has 13 residues. V dropped 8 bases and J dropped 1; count of bases not matched to a gene: 2. Germline CDR1 is SGHTA and CDR2 is FQGNSA. The CDR3 sequence: CASRGEAKNIQYF. In DNA, the CDR3 is TGTGCCAGCCGGGGGGAGGCCAAAAACATTCAGTACTTC.

The chain is built from TRBV5-1 and TRBJ2-1; 8 nucleotides align to TRBD2. CDR3 size: 17 residues. The V gene end was trimmed by 4 bases and the J gene end by 0 bases; junction bases not matched to a gene: 9. Germline V CDR1 and CDR2: SGHRS, YFSETQ. Written as DNA, the CDR3 is TGCGCCAGCAGCCAATACTTAGCGGGAAGCTCCTACAATGAGCAGTTCTTC. Translating it yields CASSQYLAGSSYNEQFF.

V and J are TRBV6-6 and TRBJ2-7; D not resolved. This CDR3 is built from 14 residues. V shed 6 bases and J shed 3 bases, with 15 bases lying between them. Germline V gene sequence: CDR1 MNHNY, CDR2 SVGAGI (reference sequence). The CDR3 sequence: CASSLLGPDYEQYF. The CDR3 DNA reads TGTGCCAGCAGCCTCCTCGGACCCGACTACGAGCAGTACTTC.

Points on this clone: This sample also contains other DNA sequences that code for the same CDR3. V and J are TRBV6-1 and TRBJ1-6, with no clear D. This CDR3 has 15 residues. Germline V gene data show CDR1 as MNHNS and CDR2 as SASEGT. Trimming pared 6 bases from V and 0 bases from J, leaving 9 bases between. This chain's CDR3 is CASRAESSYNSPLHF. In DNA form, the CDR3 reads TGTGCCAGCAGAGCTGAAAGCTCCTATAATTCACCCCTCCACTTT.

The CDR3 region is CASSFWRERVDEQFF. In DNA form, the CDR3 reads TGCGCCAGCAGCTTCTGGCGAGAGAGAGTAGATGAGCAGTTCTTC. This rearrangement joins TRBV5-1 to TRBJ2-1, with no clear D. CDR3 length equals 15 residues. V was clipped by 2 bases and J by 8 bases, with 17 bases between them. CDR1 SGHRS and CDR2 YFSETQ come from the germline V gene.

As to this clone: Other nucleotide sequences in the sample specify the same CDR3. The chain links TRBV7-9 to TRBJ2-7, with TRBD1 identical over 9 bases. V was pared by 4 bases and J by 4 bases, with 8 bases of the junction left unmatched. Germline assignment: CDR1 SEHNR and CDR2 FQNEAQ (reference sequence). This CDR3 has 15 amino acids. The CDR3 protein is CASSSSDRGVYEQYF. The CDR3 nucleotides read TGTGCCAGCAGCTCCAGTGACAGGGGGGTGTACGAGCAGTACTTC. Full variable domain (remainder filled in from reference TRBV7-9 and TRBJ2-7): DTGVSQNPRHKITKRGQNVTFRCDPISEHNRLYWYRQTLGQGPEFLTYFQNEAQLEKSRLLSDRFSAERPKGSFSTLEIQRTEQGDSAMYLCASSSSDRGVYEQYFGPGTRLTVT.

The chain is built from TRBV15 and TRBJ1-4, with TRBD1 as a possible D gene (5 bases). The CDR3 contains 15 residues. Germline V gene data show CDR1 as LNHNV and CDR2 as YYDKDF (reference sequence). V was cut by 0 bases and J by 2 bases, with 7 bases left in between. DNA for the CDR3: TGTGCCACCAGCAGAGAAGACAGTACTAATGAAAAACTGTTTTTT. Translation: CATSREDSTNEKLFF.

CDR3 sequence (DNA): TGTGCCAGCAGCTCGCCGGGACAGGGAATGGGGACCCAGTACTTC. Residues: CASSSPGQGMGTQYF. The V call is TRBV7-9, the J call TRBJ2-5, with 9 bases lining up with TRBD1. Germline V gene lookup returns CDR1 SEHNR and CDR2 FQNEAQ (reference sequence). The V gene end was trimmed by 4 bases and the J gene end by 7 bases; junction bases not matched to a gene: 10. The CDR3 runs to 15 residues.

This rearrangement joins TRBV27 to TRBJ1-6; 9 bases are a match to TRBD1. The CDR3 spans 15 residues. From germline, CDR1 is MNHEY and CDR2 SMNVEV (reference sequence). Trimming took 5 bases from V and 15 from J; bases not matched to a gene: 14. The CDR3 loop reads CASSPITGGPPFLHF. The CDR3 region has the DNA TGTGCCAGCAGTCCCATTACAGGGGGCCCCCCTTTCCTCCACTTT.

The V and J genes are TRBV6-5 and TRBJ2-7, with TRBD1 matching over 9 bases. CDR3 length equals 13 residues. Germline-derived CDR1 and CDR2 are MNHEY and SVGAGI. Trimming took 5 bases from V and 4 from J; bases not matched to a gene: 3. The CDR3 here is CASSNRGPYEQYF. The DNA of the CDR3 is TGTGCCAGCAGTAACAGGGGGCCGTACGAGCAGTACTTC.

The chain uses TRBV7-9 and TRBJ1-2; D unresolved. CDR1 and CDR2 (germline): SEHNR, FQNEAQ (reference sequence). With 4 bases removed from V and 2 bases from J, the gap between germline ends came to 14 bases. This CDR3 is 15 amino acids long. CDR3 residues: CASSSLGPINYGYTF. The CDR3 DNA is TGTGCCAGCAGCTCTCTAGGACCGATCAACTATGGCTACACCTTC.

The V gene is TRBV19, the J gene TRBJ2-4, with a tentative D call TRBD1 (5 bases). Between the trimmed V and J ends, which lost 10 bases and 3 bases, there was a span of 13 bases. The germline V gene encodes CDR1 LNHDA and CDR2 SQIVND (reference sequence). The CDR3 consists of 13 residues. The CDR3 protein is CAILRGSKNIQYF. The CDR3 nucleotides read TGTGCCATCCTAAGGGGAAGCAAAAACATTCAGTACTTC.

Of note for this clone: The sample contains more than one DNA sequence encoding this CDR3. The DNA for the CDR3 is TGTGCCAGCAGCCAAGATCTTGGAACAGGGTCCTACGAGCAGTACTTC. Translated, it gives CASSQDLGTGSYEQYF. The V call is TRBV14, the J call TRBJ2-7; TRBD1 is a possible D gene (6 bases). Deletions cut 0 bases from V and 1 base from J, with 13 bases between. There are 16 residues in the CDR3. From germline, CDR1 is SGHDN and CDR2 FVKESK. Variable domain in full (rest from reference TRBV14 and TRBJ2-7): EAGVTQFPSHSVIEKGQTVTLRCDPISGHDNLYWYRRVMGKEIKFLLHFVKESKQDESGMPNNRFLAERTGGTYSTLKVQPAELEDSGVYFCASSQDLGTGSYEQYFGPGTRLTVT.

The chain carries TRBV5-8 and TRBJ1-1; 8 nucleotides align to TRBD1. This CDR3 spans 15 amino acids. Germline trimming cut 0 bases from V and 0 bases from J; bases unmatched to any gene: 1. Germline CDR1 SGHTS, CDR2 YDEGEE. CDR3 sequence (DNA): TGTGCCAGCAGCTTGGGGACAGGGATGAACACTGAAGCTTTCTTT. It translates to CASSLGTGMNTEAFF.

The V and J genes are TRBV9 and TRBJ2-2, with D uncertain. Per germline, CDR1 SGDLS and CDR2 YYNGEE. CDR3 length: 14 amino acids. Trimming removed 3 bases from V and 7 bases from J, with 13 bases in between. The CDR3 coding sequence is TGTGCCAGCAGCGCAGTAAACAGTTTCGGGGAGCTGTTTTTT. The encoded protein is CASSAVNSFGELFF.

The rearrangement links TRBV25-1 to TRBJ1-2; D unclear. V was cut by 7 bases and J by 5 bases, with 8 bases left in between. The CDR3 is 11 residues long. Looked up from germline, CDR1 is MGHDK and CDR2 is SYGVNS. CDR3 nucleotide sequence: TGTGCCAGCAATACCGGGTATGGCTACACCTTC. This encodes CASNTGYGYTF.

V is TRBV29-1 and J is TRBJ2-5; possible D gene TRBD1, 6 bases. In germline, CDR1 is SQVTM, CDR2 ANQGSEA. This CDR3 contains 10 residues. V lost 5 bases to trimming and J lost 11 bases, with 12 bases between them. The CDR3 DNA reads as TGCAGCGTTCGGACAGCTGAACAGTACTTC. It specifies CSVRTAEQYF.

CDR3 loop: CASTPGQGHNEQFF. As DNA, the CDR3 is TGTGCCAGCACACCGGGACAGGGTCACAATGAGCAGTTCTTC. The rearrangement joins TRBV9 to TRBJ2-1, with TRBD1 identical over 9 bases. Trimming removed 6 bases from V and 5 bases from J; junction bases left unmatched: 6. CDR3 length equals 14 residues. CDR1 and CDR2 (germline): SGDLS, YYNGEE.

V gene TRBV2 combines with J gene TRBJ2-5; 8 bases agree with TRBD2. The germline gives CDR1 SNHLY, CDR2 FYNNEI. This CDR3 has 14 residues. After removal of 8 bases from V and 2 bases from J, the junction contained 7 bases not matched to a gene. CDR3 nucleotides: TGTGCCAGCGGAACTAGCGGCTTGCAAGAGACCCAGTACTTC. Translated, it gives CASGTSGLQETQYF.

The chain joins TRBV7-9 to TRBJ2-7, with D perhaps TRBD1 or TRBD2 (5 bases each). CDR3 length: 18 amino acids. The germline gives CDR1 SEHNR, CDR2 FQNEAQ (reference sequence). V was trimmed by 2 bases and J by 4 bases, leaving 24 bases between them. CDR3 nucleotides: TGTGCCAGCAGCTTATATACTATGGGGACCTTATTGGTGTACGAGCAGTACTTC. Translating it yields CASSLYTMGTLLVYEQYF.